The clone carrying this TCR beta chain was observed once. Its antigen is undetermined. Chemo-refractory metastatic non-small-cell lung cancer patients were treated with focal radiation plus CTLA-4 blockade with ipilimumab. The table came from immunoSEQ multiplex PCR; TCRdb's copy has only in-frame clones and leaves some out. The repertoire consists of 80,000 to 100,000 clones, with just over 85% occurring once and the leading ten covering 4.5% to 5%. Germline CDR1 and CDR2: GTSNPN and SVGIG (reference sequence). Losses at the gene ends were 3 bases for V and 6 bases for J; bases not matched to a gene: 6. This CDR3 comprises 14 residues. The data were taken from a study of radiotherapy plus CTLA-4 blockade in lung cancer. General observations from the study: In blood, TCR clones derived from the tumor expanded after radiotherapy plus ipilimumab.

The rearrangement joins TRBV30 to TRBJ1-5; 9 nucleotides agree with TRBD1. The specimen was peripheral blood, collected from a patient treated with radiotherapy plus ipilimumab. The sequence came from a human donor with non-small cell lung cancer that progressed on radiotherapy plus ipilimumab. The CDR3 reads CAWSMGQGTQPQHF. CDR3 DNA sequence: TGTGCCTGGAGCATGGGACAGGGCACTCAGCCCCAGCATTTT. Supplemented by reference TRBV30 and TRBJ1-5, the full variable domain reads SQTIHQWPATLVQPVGSPLSLECTVEGTSNPNLYWYRQAAGRGLQLLFYSVGIGQISSEVPQNLSASRPQDRQFILSSKKLLLSDSGFYLCAWSMGQGTQPQHFGDGTRLSIL.